The entry that follows covers one T cell receptor beta chain sequence. Its antigen is as yet unknown. The data were obtained in a study of cytomegalovirus exposure and HLA in healthy donors. Findings and limits, study-wide: TCR beta sequences numbering around 15,000 were associated with HLA alleles at 0.05 false discovery rate in a later analysis.

This PCR relied on a set of 60 Vbeta primers and 13 Jbeta primers. TCRdb's table, derived via immunoSEQ multiplex PCR, lists solely in-frame clones and lacks some. Seen here are nearly 110,000 clones, approximately 79% observed once, and the top ten hold 2% to 3%. The sample taken for sequencing was PBMCs. This receptor was identified in a man aged 18 to 30 in good health and CMV-seronegative.

The CDR3 nucleotides read TGCGCCAGCACGGCTCCGGGGCAGCCCCAGCATTTT. Residues: CASTAPGQPQHF. The rearrangement links TRBV5-1 to TRBJ1-5; D uncertain. The CDR3 has 12 amino acids. Trimming cost V 6 bases and J 7 bases, with 11 bases left between them. The germline CDR1 and CDR2 sequences are SGHRS and YFSETQ.